This T cell receptor (beta chain) is from a study of T-cell reconstitution after alpha-beta-depleted transplantation in children. Whole-study results and caveats: Some patients' high day-60 TCRbeta diversity was traced to surviving recipient T cells and thymic progenitors. As was reported, about two months after transplant, alpha-beta T cells came from several hundred expanded graft clones. From newly produced T cells came most of the T-cell counts and diversity one year after transplant.

This clonotype was observed at least ten times. Its antigen is unidentified. The germline gives CDR1 DFQATT, CDR2 SNEGSKA (reference sequence). CDR3 length equals 14 residues. V was pared by 0 bases and J by 3 bases, with 12 bases between. Preparation of the TCRbeta library was carried out with unique molecular identifiers. TCRdb redid the calling of the PCR reads with MiXCR, one entry per CDR3 protein. The sample carries around 190,000 distinct CDR3 sequences, approximately 6.9% recorded once. The source was PBMCs, collected before TCRalphabeta/CD19-depleted stem cell transplant. V usage is TRBV20-1 and J usage is TRBJ2-7; possible D gene TRBD2, 6 bases. The sequence was obtained from a boy between 2 and 10 years old with acute lymphoblastic leukemia, due to receive a stem cell transplant. The CDR3, as DNA: TGCAGTGCTAGAGACCAGCGGGCGCTCTACGAGCAGTACTTC. Residues: CSARDQRALYEQYF.